Below, 19 T cell receptor beta chains from the same sample are listed, as sequenced in a study of T-cell reconstitution after alpha-beta-depleted transplantation in children. A library of TCRbeta sequences, prepared with unique molecular identifiers, was generated. A single record per CDR3 protein comes from TCRdb applying MiXCR to the PCR reads. Of fewer than 350,000 distinct CDR3 sequences listed, around a tenth were seen once; the top ten hold around 7.6%. Sequenced material: PBMCs, taken before TCRalphabeta/CD19-depleted stem cell transplant. The receptors derive from a boy younger than two with acute myeloid leukemia, due to receive a stem cell transplant.

This clonotype has at least ten counts. This chain joins TRBV7-3 and TRBJ2-1; TRBD2 matches at 9 bases. With V trimmed by 6 bases and J by 7 bases, 7 bases remained unmatched. The CDR3 sequence is 14 residues long. CDR1 SGHTA and CDR2 FQGTGA come from the germline V gene. The CDR3 DNA follows: TGTGCCAGCAGTCTTACTACTAGCGGGAATGAGCAGTTCTTC. Its protein product is CASSLTTSGNEQFF.

This clonotype was observed a few times. The chain couples TRBV7-2 to TRBJ2-2; 9 nucleotides agree with TRBD2. Looked up from germline, CDR1 is SGHTA and CDR2 is FQGNSA. Germline trimming cut 3 bases from V and 6 bases from J; bases unmatched to any gene: 8. The CDR3 spans 16 residues. CDR3 DNA: TGTGCCAGCAGCTTGAATCGCGGGAGGGGGGCCGGGGAGCTGTTTTTT. Translated: CASSLNRGRGAGELFF.

This clonotype was counted at least ten times. This sequence joins TRBV20-1 and TRBJ2-1; possibly TRBD2 for D (6 bases). V shed 2 bases and J shed 6 bases, with 11 bases lying between them. CDR3 length: 13 residues. CDR1 DFQATT and CDR2 SNEGSKA come from the germline V gene (reference sequence). This CDR3 reads CSARRRGLNEQFF. CDR3 DNA: TGCAGTGCTAGACGGCGGGGCCTCAATGAGCAGTTCTTC.

Notes on this clonotype: One end of the junction varies from germline; a read error may be responsible. This chain's CDR3 is CASSSGTSGEDF. In DNA form, the CDR3 reads TGTGCCAGCAGCTCTGGGACTAGCGGGGAAGACTTC. This sequence joins TRBV11-2 and TRBJ2-5, with TRBD2 matching over 13 bases. The CDR3 consists of 12 residues. The germline CDR1 and CDR2 sequences are SGHAT and FQNNGV.

The V and J genes are TRBV12-3 or TRBV12-4 and TRBJ2-1; D is ambiguous. V was clipped by 7 bases and J by 9 bases, with 10 bases between them. The CDR3 has 11 amino acids. The CDR3 is CASTFWREQFF. The CDR3, as DNA: TGTGCCAGCACCTTCTGGCGTGAGCAGTTCTTC.

Ten or more counts support this clonotype. The gene calls are TRBV25-1 and TRBJ1-1, with a possible D match to TRBD1 (5 bases). The V end was cut by 6 bases, the J end by 5 bases, with 10 bases between. This CDR3 is built from 12 residues. In germline, CDR1 is MGHDK, CDR2 SYGVNS. The CDR3 sequence is CASRGRGTEAFF. The CDR3 region has the DNA TGTGCCAGCAGGGGGCGAGGTACTGAAGCTTTCTTT.

This clonotype has at least ten counts. The J gene is TRBJ2-7, the V gene TRBV4-1, with D perhaps TRBD2 (5 bases). Looked up from germline, CDR1 is MGHRA and CDR2 is YSYEKL. Trimming cost V 0 bases and J 3 bases, with 21 bases left between them. CDR3 size: 18 residues. The chain's CDR3 is CASSQDRGAFAYRYEQYF. The CDR3 DNA is TGCGCCAGCAGCCAAGATCGGGGAGCATTTGCCTACCGCTACGAGCAGTACTTC.

In its sample, this clonotype was seen many times. The DNA of the CDR3 is TGTGCCAGCAGTTACCGCGACAACACAGATACGCAGTATTTT. This codes for CASSYRDNTDTQYF. V and J are TRBV6-5 and TRBJ2-3; D is undetermined. This CDR3 is built from 14 residues. The germline V gene has CDR1 MNHEY and CDR2 SVGAGI. V lost 2 bases, J lost 2 bases, and 8 bases lay in between.

This clonotype occurred many times. The chain combines TRBV6-6 with TRBJ2-3, with D unresolved. The CDR3 is 13 amino acids. Trimming removed 9 bases from V and 4 bases from J, with 14 bases in between. Germline V lookup: CDR1 MNHNY, CDR2 SVGAGI (reference sequence). The CDR3 DNA is TGTGCCAGTCGCTCCGACTTTTCAGATACGCAGTATTTT. Encoded protein: CASRSDFSDTQYF.

For the CDR3, the DNA is TGTGCCAGCAGGGACCTTATAGGTGGGCTCTCCTACAATGAGCAGTTCTTC. This sequence encodes CASRDLIGGLSYNEQFF. The genes are TRBV6-1 and TRBJ2-1; D gene ambiguous. V gave up 6 bases and J gave up 0 bases, with 18 bases separating them. The V gene's germline CDR1 is MNHNS and CDR2 SASEGT. The CDR3 covers 17 residues.

The genes are TRBV24-1 and TRBJ2-5, with D perhaps matching TRBD2 (6 bases). CDR1 and CDR2 from the germline V gene are KGHDR and SFDVKD. This CDR3 has 15 amino acids. The V end was cut by 2 bases, the J end by 0 bases, with 9 bases between. The CDR3 region has the DNA TGTGCCACCAGTGATTCGGGACTCTACCAAGAGACCCAGTACTTC. Its protein is CATSDSGLYQETQYF.

This clonotype occurred many times. The genes are TRBV12-3 or TRBV12-4 and TRBJ2-4; 8 bases line up with TRBD1. After removal of 6 bases from V and 0 bases from J, the junction contained 13 bases not matched to a gene. This CDR3 has 18 amino acids. CDR3 protein: CASSPLRDRRLAKNIQYF. The CDR3 region has the DNA TGTGCCAGCAGCCCCCTTAGGGACAGGAGATTAGCCAAAAACATTCAGTACTTC.

This clonotype appeared once. The CDR3 region has the DNA TGTGCCAGCTCACCAAGGGCTTATGAGCAGTTCTTC. This gives the protein CASSPRAYEQFF. The chain uses TRBV18 and TRBJ2-1, with D unclear. The CDR3 has 12 residues. Germline V CDR1 and CDR2: KGHSH, LQKENI. V lost 2 bases to trimming and J lost 8 bases, with 7 bases between them. Full variable domain (remainder filled in from reference TRBV18 and TRBJ2-1): NAGVMQNPRHLVRRRGQEARLRCSPMKGHSHVYWYRQLPEEGLKFMVYLQKENIIDESGMPKERFSAEFPKEGPSILRIQQVVRGDSAAYFCASSPRAYEQFFGPGTRLTVL.

This clonotype was counted many times. V and J are TRBV5-1 and TRBJ2-3; 12 positions match TRBD2. This CDR3 contains 17 residues. Trimming cost V 0 bases and J 2 bases; bases outside gene matches: 4. Germline values: CDR1 SGHRS, CDR2 YFSETQ. CDR3 sequence: CASSLAGLAGITDTQYF. The CDR3, as DNA: TGCGCCAGCAGCTTGGCCGGACTAGCGGGAATCACAGATACGCAGTATTTT.

This clonotype was seen many times. The chain couples TRBV28 to TRBJ2-7, with 9 bases matching TRBD1. The germline V gene encodes CDR1 MDHEN and CDR2 SYDVKM. V shed 5 bases, J shed 1 base, and the junction held 6 bases outside the gene matches. CDR3 size: 15 residues. CDR3 coding DNA: TGTGCCAGCAGTCCCTCCGGGACAGGGTCCTACGAGCAGTACTTC. Protein product: CASSPSGTGSYEQYF.

V and J are TRBV2 and TRBJ1-5; D remains unclear. The V gene lost 4 bases and the J gene lost 0 bases, with 10 bases spanning the gap. CDR3 length: 15 amino acids. Germline CDR1 reads SNHLY; CDR2 reads FYNNEI. This CDR3 reads CASSGVSYSNQPQHF. As DNA, the CDR3 is TGTGCCAGCAGTGGAGTTTCCTATAGCAATCAGCCCCAGCATTTT. Supplemented by reference TRBV2 and TRBJ1-5, the full variable domain reads EPEVTQTPSHQVTQMGQEVILRCVPISNHLYFYWYRQILGQKVEFLVSFYNNEISEKSEIFDDQFSVERPDGSNFTLKIRSTKLEDSAMYFCASSGVSYSNQPQHFGDGTRLSIL.

This clonotype was picked up many times. This chain connects TRBV10-3 to TRBJ2-7; a weak D match, TRBD1 (5 bases). This CDR3 region has 13 residues. Trimming pared 0 bases from V and 4 bases from J, leaving 7 bases between. The germline V gene has CDR1 ENHRY and CDR2 SYGVKD. CDR3 protein: CAISESTDYEQYF. In DNA, the CDR3 is TGTGCCATCAGTGAGTCGACAGATTACGAGCAGTACTTC.

This clonotype was observed at least ten times. The rearrangement joins TRBV7-6 to TRBJ2-1; D call uncertain. Germline V gene data show CDR1 as SGHVS and CDR2 as FNYEAQ. This CDR3 spans 13 amino acids. With 2 bases removed from V and 6 bases from J, the gap between germline ends came to 8 bases. CDR3 protein: CASSLRLLNEQFF. CDR3 in DNA: TGTGCCAGCAGCTTAAGGCTTCTCAATGAGCAGTTCTTC.

This clonotype appeared many times. The chain has TRBV12-3 or TRBV12-4 and TRBJ2-2; TRBD1 agrees at 8 bases. The length of the CDR3 is 16 residues. J was trimmed by 2 bases and V by 8 bases; bases with no gene match: 10. The chain's CDR3 is CASLSPRGPNTGELFF. The CDR3, as DNA: TGTGCCAGCCTATCCCCCAGGGGGCCCAACACCGGGGAGCTGTTTTTT.